This TCR beta chain was profiled in a study of identical twins. Study conclusions and caveats: Out-of-frame alpha sequences shared between twins exhibited an excess of low generation probability. Weaker excess twin sharing was seen among beta out-of-frame sequences.

TCRdb processed the 5' RACE reads anew with MiXCR; each CDR3 protein has one entry. The data contain some 500,000 distinct CDR3 sequences, 12% to 15% of them singletons. The V end was cut by 2 bases, the J end by 6 bases, with 14 bases between. The CDR3 contains 14 residues. Germline lookup yields CDR1 SGHVS and CDR2 FQNEAQ. This clonotype was picked up a small number of times. Its cognate antigen is unknown. This same sample was also taken into another study, of yellow fever vaccine responses in identical twins.

The TCR originated in a woman aged 18-30 years in good health. The chain is built from TRBV7-8 and TRBJ2-7, with D possibly being TRBD2 (6 bases). Sequencing was done on a sample of CD4+ T cells sorted from blood. The CDR3 DNA follows: TGTGCCAGCAGCTTAAGTAGACTAGGTTCCGAGCAGTACTTC. As protein: CASSLSRLGSEQYF.